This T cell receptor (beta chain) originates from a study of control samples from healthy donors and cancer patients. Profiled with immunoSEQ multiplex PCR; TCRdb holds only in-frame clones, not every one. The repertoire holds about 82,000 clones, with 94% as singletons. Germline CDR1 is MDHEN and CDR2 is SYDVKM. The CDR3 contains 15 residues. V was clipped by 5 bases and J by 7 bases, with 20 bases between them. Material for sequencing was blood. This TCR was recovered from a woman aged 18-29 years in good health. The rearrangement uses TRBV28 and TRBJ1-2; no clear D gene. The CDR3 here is CASSPLDRIFSGYTF. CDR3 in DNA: TGTGCCAGCAGTCCCCTAGACCGAATATTTTCTGGCTACACCTTC.